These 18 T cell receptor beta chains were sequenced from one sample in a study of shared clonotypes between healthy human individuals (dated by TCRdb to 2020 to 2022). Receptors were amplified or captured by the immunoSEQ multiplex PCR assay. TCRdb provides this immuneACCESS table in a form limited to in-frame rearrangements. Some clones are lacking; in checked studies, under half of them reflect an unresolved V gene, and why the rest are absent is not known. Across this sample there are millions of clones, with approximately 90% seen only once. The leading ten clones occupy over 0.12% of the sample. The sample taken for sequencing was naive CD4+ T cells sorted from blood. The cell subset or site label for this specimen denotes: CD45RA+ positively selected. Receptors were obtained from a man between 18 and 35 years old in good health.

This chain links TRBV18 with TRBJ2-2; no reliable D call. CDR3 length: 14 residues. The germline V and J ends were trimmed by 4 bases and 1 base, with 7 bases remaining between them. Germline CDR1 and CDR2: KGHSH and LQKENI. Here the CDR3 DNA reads TGTGCCAGCTCACTCCGACAGAACACCGGGGAGCTGTTTTTT. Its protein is CASSLRQNTGELFF.

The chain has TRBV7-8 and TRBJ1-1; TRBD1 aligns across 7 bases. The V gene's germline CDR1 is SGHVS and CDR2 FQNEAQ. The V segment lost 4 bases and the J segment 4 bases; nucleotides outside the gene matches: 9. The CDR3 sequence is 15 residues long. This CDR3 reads CASSYSTGRTTEAFF. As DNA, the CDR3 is TGTGCCAGCAGCTATTCGACAGGGCGAACCACTGAAGCTTTCTTT.

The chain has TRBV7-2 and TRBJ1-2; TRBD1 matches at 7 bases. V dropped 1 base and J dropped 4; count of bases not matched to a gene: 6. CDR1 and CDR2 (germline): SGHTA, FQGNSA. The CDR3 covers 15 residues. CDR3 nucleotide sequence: TGTGCCAGCAGCTTAGAGGAGGGGGCCTTCTATGGCTACACCTTC. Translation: CASSLEEGAFYGYTF.

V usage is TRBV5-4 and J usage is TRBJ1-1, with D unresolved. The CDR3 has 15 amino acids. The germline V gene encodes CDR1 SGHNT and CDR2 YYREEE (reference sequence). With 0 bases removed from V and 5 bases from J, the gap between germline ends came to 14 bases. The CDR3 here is CASSLGGSWGTEAFF. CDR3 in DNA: TGTGCCAGCAGCTTGGGTGGCAGCTGGGGTACTGAAGCTTTCTTT.

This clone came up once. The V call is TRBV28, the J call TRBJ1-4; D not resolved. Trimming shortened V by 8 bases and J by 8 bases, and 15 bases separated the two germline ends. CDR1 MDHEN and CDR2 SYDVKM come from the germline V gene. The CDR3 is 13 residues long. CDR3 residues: CASRKGYREKLFF. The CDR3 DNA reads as TGTGCCAGCCGAAAGGGTTATCGCGAAAAACTGTTTTTT.

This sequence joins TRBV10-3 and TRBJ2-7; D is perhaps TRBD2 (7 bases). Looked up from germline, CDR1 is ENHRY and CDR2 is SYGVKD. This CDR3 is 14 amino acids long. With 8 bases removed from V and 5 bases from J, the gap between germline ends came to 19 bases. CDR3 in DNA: TGTGCCATCGGTTCCGTGGGGGGGCTCCACGAGCAGTACTTC. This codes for CAIGSVGGLHEQYF.

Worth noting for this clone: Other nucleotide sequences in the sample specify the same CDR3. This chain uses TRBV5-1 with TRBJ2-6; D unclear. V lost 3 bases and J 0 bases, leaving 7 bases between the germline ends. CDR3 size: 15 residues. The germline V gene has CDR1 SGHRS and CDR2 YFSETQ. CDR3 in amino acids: CASSSDPSGANVLTF. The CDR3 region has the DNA TGCGCCAGCAGCTCAGATCCCTCTGGGGCCAACGTCCTGACTTTC.

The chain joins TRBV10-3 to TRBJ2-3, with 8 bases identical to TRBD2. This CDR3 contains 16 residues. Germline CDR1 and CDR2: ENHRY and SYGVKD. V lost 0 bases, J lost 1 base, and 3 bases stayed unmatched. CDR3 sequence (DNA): TGTGCCATCAGTGAGTCATCGACTAGCGGCACAGATACGCAGTATTTT. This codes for CAISESSTSGTDTQYF.

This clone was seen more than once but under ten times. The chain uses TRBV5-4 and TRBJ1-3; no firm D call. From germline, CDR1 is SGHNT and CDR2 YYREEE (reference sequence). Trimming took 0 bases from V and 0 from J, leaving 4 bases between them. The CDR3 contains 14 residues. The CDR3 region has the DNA TGTGCCAGCAGCTTGGCTGACTCTGGAAACACCATATATTTT. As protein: CASSLADSGNTIYF.

The CDR3 DNA follows: TGTGCCTGGAACCAAAGGGGGACAGGGGGAGGGCCCCAGCATTTT. This gives the protein CAWNQRGTGGGPQHF. The V gene is TRBV30, the J gene TRBJ1-5, with 11 bases lining up with TRBD1. The CDR3 is 15 residues long. CDR1 is GTSNPN and CDR2 is SVGIG in the germline V gene (reference sequence). Germline trimming cut 4 bases from V and 9 bases from J; bases unmatched to any gene: 11.

This chain's CDR3 is CASSLIMNPPLPNEKLFF. For the CDR3, the DNA is TGTGCCAGCAGCTTAATTATGAACCCCCCGCTTCCTAATGAAAAACTGTTTTTT. The gene calls are TRBV7-3 and TRBJ1-4; D is unresolved. Trimming removed 1 base from V and 3 bases from J, with 18 bases in between. The CDR3 totals 18 residues. Looked up from germline, CDR1 is SGHTA and CDR2 is FQGTGA.

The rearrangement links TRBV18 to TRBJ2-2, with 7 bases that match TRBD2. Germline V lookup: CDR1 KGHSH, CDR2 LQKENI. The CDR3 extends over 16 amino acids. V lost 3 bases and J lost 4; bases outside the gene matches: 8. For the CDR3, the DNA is TGTGCCAGCTCACCCCCTGGCGGGAGAGTCACCGGGGAGCTGTTTTTT. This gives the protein CASSPPGGRVTGELFF.

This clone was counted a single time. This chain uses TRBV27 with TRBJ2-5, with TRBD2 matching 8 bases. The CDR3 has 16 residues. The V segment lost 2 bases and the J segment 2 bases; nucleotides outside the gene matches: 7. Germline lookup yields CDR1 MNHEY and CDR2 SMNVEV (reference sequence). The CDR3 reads CASSLLAGFPQETQYF. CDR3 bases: TGTGCCAGCAGTTTACTAGCGGGCTTTCCGCAAGAGACCCAGTACTTC.

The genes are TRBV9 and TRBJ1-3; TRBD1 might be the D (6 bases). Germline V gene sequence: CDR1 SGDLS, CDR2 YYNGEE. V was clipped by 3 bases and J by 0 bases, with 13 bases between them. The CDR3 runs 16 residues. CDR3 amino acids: CASSGSGHRSGNTIYF. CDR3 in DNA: TGTGCCAGCAGCGGCTCGGGACACCGCTCTGGAAACACCATATATTTT.

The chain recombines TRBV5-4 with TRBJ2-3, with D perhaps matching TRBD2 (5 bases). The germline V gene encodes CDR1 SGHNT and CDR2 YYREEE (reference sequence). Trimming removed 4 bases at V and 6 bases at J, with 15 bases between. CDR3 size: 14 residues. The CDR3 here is CASSLQRGDDTQYF. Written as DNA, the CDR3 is TGTGCCAGCAGCCTTCAACGGGGAGACGATACGCAGTATTTT.

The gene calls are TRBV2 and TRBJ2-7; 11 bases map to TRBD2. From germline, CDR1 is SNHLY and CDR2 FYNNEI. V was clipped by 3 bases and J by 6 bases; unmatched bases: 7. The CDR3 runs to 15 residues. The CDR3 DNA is TGTGCCAGCAGTGATAGGCTAGCGGGAGGAGCCGAGCAGTACTTC. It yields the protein CASSDRLAGGAEQYF.

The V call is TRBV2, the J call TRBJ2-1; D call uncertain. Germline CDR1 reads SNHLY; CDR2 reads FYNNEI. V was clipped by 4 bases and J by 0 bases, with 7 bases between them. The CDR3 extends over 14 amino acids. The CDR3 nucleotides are TGTGCCAGCAGTGGGAAGAGCTCCTACAATGAGCAGTTCTTC. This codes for CASSGKSSYNEQFF.

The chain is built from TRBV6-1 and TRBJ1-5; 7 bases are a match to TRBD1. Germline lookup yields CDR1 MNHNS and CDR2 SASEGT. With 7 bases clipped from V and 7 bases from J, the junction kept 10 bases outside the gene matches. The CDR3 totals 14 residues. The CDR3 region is CASTRQGSLQPQHF. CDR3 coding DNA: TGTGCCAGCACTAGACAGGGTTCGCTGCAGCCCCAGCATTTT.